A selection of T cell receptor beta chains follows, all from one sample in a study of cytomegalovirus exposure and HLA in healthy donors. Generated by immunoSEQ multiplex PCR, the TCRdb table keeps only in-frame clones and is missing some. The table has about 110,000 clones, 60% to 85% seen once. Source material: PBMCs. The source of these receptors is a male donor in good health and CMV-seropositive. CDR3s leave out the opening cysteine and the closing phenylalanine or tryptophan. Each record gives: V gene, D gene, CDR3 protein. A D gene is named only where the DNA matches it firmly.

TRBV29-1 TRBD2 SVPSGTGTDTQY
TRBV14 NA ASSQGGGGDEKLF
TRBV7-9 NA ASSFSFEQF
TRBV7-2 NA ASSLQGSGNTIY
TRBV5-4 NA ASSLRGANEQY
TRBV5-1 NA ASSLGVNEKLF
TRBV28 TRBD1 ASSSYSTGRNEQF
TRBV9 TRBD1 ASSDPDRAGANVLT
TRBV6-4 TRBD1 ASSDSDRGNTGELF
TRBV28 NA ASSPFTGSRGSDTQY
TRBV4-1 TRBD2 ASSAPGLAGGHLDTQY
TRBV6-5 NA ASRYRGMSLTDTQY
TRBV19 NA ASSTRAIMNNEQF
TRBV4-3 NA ASSQDRSQMTEAF
TRBV29-1 TRBD1 SGGQGGAQY
TRBV9 TRBD1 ASSASDRANYEQY
TRBV5-1 TRBD2 ASILTTSGGTIPHEQF
TRBV7-6 NA ASSRLQNTEAF
TRBV30 TRBD1 ACIPGTGGLEQY
TRBV14 NA ASSQVSREKLF
TRBV15 NA ATSDGRGYSGANVLT
TRBV15 NA ATSTVWQENEKLF
TRBV7-2 NA ASSTQGAGANVLT
TRBV2 TRBD2 ASTGGGPHTDTQY
TRBV5-5 NA ASSLASGGGNNQPQH
TRBV28 NA ASRSDRSHQPQH
TRBV18 TRBD1 ASSPPWDRGHTQY
TRBV5-4 TRBD2 ASSFGTSAVGSTYEQY
TRBV10-2 NA ATRHGNQPQH